This T cell receptor (beta chain) was sequenced in a study of blood T cells in healthy people across ages. Researchers isolated at least 7 million PBMCs per sample. Sample-barcoded 5' priming and a J-beta primer mix drove a second PCR of roughly 6 to 12 cycles. All samples gave at least 2.5 million CDR3-containing paired-end reads. TCRdb passed the 5' RACE reads through MiXCR, listing each CDR3 protein once. The sample includes approximately 830,000 distinct CDR3 sequences, about 62% of them seen just once. This clonotype occurred many times. Its antigen remains unknown. Germline CDR1 is LGHDT and CDR2 is YNNKEL (reference sequence). V was trimmed by 0 bases and J by 0 bases, leaving 6 bases between them. The CDR3 length is 15 residues. Study-wide results and limits: Per-million-T-cell TCR beta diversity fell roughly linearly with age.

The chain couples TRBV3-1 to TRBJ2-1; D remains unclear. Input material: blood. This TCR derives from a man between 25 and 39 years old in good health. CDR3 sequence reads: CASSQDLSSYNEQFF. The CDR3 coding sequence is TGTGCCAGCAGCCAAGATTTAAGCTCCTACAATGAGCAGTTCTTC.